This TCR beta chain is drawn from a study of vaccination effects on CD4 cells after COVID-19. Turning to the study itself: Vaccine administered to participants consisted of two doses of either BNT162b2 or mRNA-1273.

Findings and limits, study-wide: In vaccinees who were healthy, merely 1 out of 255 vaccine-induced clones cross-reacted with common cold coronaviruses.

CDR3 length: 19 amino acids. As concerns this clone: Its antigen remains unknown.

Viral peptide pool expansion of antigen-specific CD4+ T cells preceded sequencing in the ViraFEST assay. CD4+ T cell isolation took place after 10 days of culture. Absence of prior SARS-CoV-2 infection characterized the vaccine recipients, who showed negative nucleocapsid antibodies. Clones were read by immunoSEQ multiplex PCR, and TCRdb kept only the in-frame ones, dropping some. The sample includes some 68,000 clones, around 76% seen only once; the top ten take approximately 3.8%. The sequenced sample was CD4+ T cells from PBMCs cultured with HCoV-OC43 spike peptides, obtained before COVID-19 vaccination. Sample subset: HCoV-OC43 spike overlapping peptide pool stimulation. This sequence joins TRBV12-2 and TRBJ2-3; no check of the table's D call, TRBD2, against the DNA was made. TRBV12-2 is assigned pseudogene status. The TCR sequence derives from a human donor who received a COVID-19 vaccine. CDR3 protein: CASRPKPLAGGPSTDTQYF. The DNA of the CDR3 is TGTGCAAGTCGCCCTAAACCACTAGCGGGGGGTCCTAGCACAGATACGCAGTATTTT.